This note documents a single TCR beta chain sequence. This clone's antigen is unknown. No much larger clonotype is one base removed from it; base qualities were not supplied. Receptors were amplified or captured by the immunoSEQ multiplex PCR assay. A mixture of 60 forward primers for TCR Vbeta segments and 13 reverse primers for TCR Jbeta segments was used in the multiplex PCR. A multiplex PCR assay on genomic DNA amplified the CDR3 region of rearranged TCR beta genes. The amplified TCR beta libraries were sequenced on the Illumina HiSeq System as 87-base-pair reads. Per the authors' processing: Across the 670 or so repertoires, a later analysis counted tens of millions of unique TCR beta chains, around 11 million of which were shared by at least two donors. Raw reads were error-corrected and collapsed into unique sequences by a nearest-neighbor algorithm in which closely related sequences were merged to remove PCR and sequencing errors. V, D and J gene segments were assigned by aligning CDR3 sequences to IMGT reference sequences. Each retained sequence needed at least a six-nucleotide match to both a V gene segment and a J gene segment. Rearrangements were called productive when the CDR3 lacked stop codons and stayed in frame with V and J; all others were non-productive. CDR3 was defined according to IMGT convention as the region running from the second conserved V-encoded cysteine to the conserved J-encoded phenylalanine. The earlier analysis of about 610 of the donors excluded any sequence lacking an unambiguous match to a single V gene segment. An earlier analysis of just under 600 of the donors called V segments functional above 56.7% productive rearrangements and segregating when the between-donor standard deviation exceeded 5%. To diagnose cytomegalovirus status from the catalog of TCR beta chain sequences, a statistical classification framework was built. In a later analysis, TCR nucleotide sequences were compared against IMGT/GENE-DB human TR gene sequences so that V and J genes could be assigned. Using the TCRdist pipeline, a later analysis assigned CDR3 sequences along with most-parsimonious VDJ recombination scenarios. In a later analysis, each TCR beta chain was defined by its CDR3 amino acid sequence together with its V-gene family, and reads lacking a unique V-gene family were excluded. As a way to deal with suspected cross-contamination and a sequencing artifact, a later analysis dropped hundreds of nucleotide sequences that were highly shared and had low generation probability. For each public chain, a later analysis derived a clonal expansion index from normalized ranks of inferred template counts within each repertoire. Generation probabilities in a later analysis came from a VDJ recombination model fitted to out-of-frame rearrangements, and those results were checked against IGoR. A later analysis scored TCR-TCR, TCR-HLA and TCR-CMV co-occurrence with hypergeometric tests, applying a repertoire-size bias correction to TCR pairs. False discovery rates were estimated in a later analysis by permuting HLA or CMV assignments 20 times. In a later analysis, co-occurring TCRs were grouped with DBSCAN, and TCRdist sequence similarity was added when clustering was performed within HLA-allele-positive subsets. Repertoires with fewer than 30,000 or more than 120,000 public chains, plus five repertoires with anomalous nucleotide sharing, were excluded from co-occurrence clustering. TCRdb carries this immuneACCESS record with in-frame sequences only. Its versions omit some clonotypes, under half of them owing to an unresolved V gene in the studies checked, with the rest unexplained. V and J calls plus clone size are reproduced from that table; the DNA served to infer D and trimming. In all, the sample holds about 140,000 clones, and 55% to 80% of those were seen once. The ten largest make up less than 3% of the sample.

In total, roughly 670 healthy bone marrow donors made up the cohort. Cohort members were all nominally healthy when sampled, although unrecorded immune exposures were likely present. The donor was CMV seronegative and belonged to the group of 350 to 400 seronegative cohort members. A peripheral blood sample was provided by each donor, and peripheral blood mononuclear cells were used for TCR beta sequencing. Genomic DNA extraction from the blood cell samples was performed with the Qiagen DNeasy Blood Extraction Kit. From the cysteine up to the phenylalanine, the CDR3 has a length of 18 residues. The retained sequence is limited to the CDR3, 54 bases, with the frame set at the first base. V is trimmed back by 4 bases and J by 1 base, and the junction contains 9 bases that no gene match accounts for. For CDR1 and CDR2, the germline V gene lists MDHEN and SYDVKM. This record belongs to a study of cytomegalovirus exposure and HLA in healthy donors (dated by TCRdb to 2017 to 2019). Notes on the research overall: An earlier analysis of roughly 570 of the donors reported about 300 Gb of sequence data and 95 million to 130 million unique TCR beta sequences obtained from roughly 170 million T cells. An early release that covered about 600 HLA-typed donors contained approximately 300 gigabases of sequencing data and tens of millions of unique TCR sequences. Of the roughly 410 genotyped donors, 81% were placed in the genetic ancestry cluster associated with self-reported Caucasian donors. The study was designed to test whether signatures of past pathogen exposure could be identified by cataloging public T cell receptors. The T cell repertoires of about 700 subjects were profiled by immunosequencing and related to cytomegalovirus serostatus. Besides the first cohort of roughly 660 subjects, a separate validation cohort made up of over 95 different subjects was used. To predict cytomegalovirus infection status, the study combined high-throughput TCR immunosequencing, statistical association of individual TCRs with disease status, and machine learning. A later analysis re-analyzed previously published TCR beta repertoires from approximately 700 donors and added high-resolution HLA genotyping to study TCR occurrence patterns. Rather than drawing on any new phenotypic data, the later analysis identified candidate immune exposures from TCR beta sequences and the way those sequences occurred across donors. To decide whether each TCR beta V gene segment behaved as functional or pseudogenic, an earlier analysis of some 600 of the donors relied on high-throughput TCR beta sequencing. Donor age, sex, ethnicity and CMV serostatus were collected together with the repertoire data. A later genetic analysis took genome-wide SNP genotypes for about 55% of the 666 donors and used that subset as a discovery cohort. Every discovery cohort repertoire had been produced on one sequencing platform. HLA typing covered class I and class II loci at four-digit resolution. The number of typed donors differed by locus: about 620-630 for A, B, C, DRB1 and DQB1; 500 to 550 for DQA1; approximately 600 for DPA1; and about 450 for DPB1. Five DR-DQ haplotypes were treated as single units for association and clustering because of strong linkage in the cohort. Among some 400 genotyped donors of the cohort, an average of approximately 220,000 unique TCR beta nucleotide sequences was sequenced per donor, of which roughly 18% were non-productive. The paper's findings and limits, for the study overall: Specific HLA alleles were associated with over 15,000 TCR beta sequences at a false discovery rate of 0.05 in a later analysis. The only immune exposure information available for the cohort was CMV serostatus. A group of highly shared sequence variants was considered likely to be a technical artifact of the sequencing pipeline. A further reported finding was that TCR beta sequences accurately predicted the HLA-A and HLA-B alleles for most subjects in the first cohort. When HLA alleles, especially DR and DQ, strongly co-occurred, attributing TCR associations to individual alleles was difficult. Some IMGT-functional V segments, including TRBV6-2 and TRBV6-3, could not be distinguished by the 87-base-pair reads and were therefore excluded. According to a later genetic analysis, donors in an Asian-associated ancestry cluster had fewer N-insertions in productive TCRs than the approximately 650-donor mean. In a later analysis, HLA-associated TCR beta chains were found to be more clonally expanded and to have lower generation probabilities than equally common non-associated chains. Because counts were too low, seventeen rarely observed V segments, including chromosome 9 orphons, were excluded from the earlier analysis of 587 of the donors. Only TCR beta chains were sequenced in this cohort, and the absence of alpha or paired-chain data limited detectable features. Three of the identified cytomegalovirus-associated TCR beta chains were confirmed in vitro to be specific for cytomegalovirus antigens. Because HLA typing was unavailable for some donors at each locus, only the typed subset was used in association tests. In both the original and validation cohorts, the classifier was reported to diagnose cytomegalovirus status with high specificity and sensitivity. An earlier analysis of approximately 590 of the donors showed that most TCR beta V segments appeared in productive rearrangements either about 87% or about 30% of the time, which broadly matched IMGT annotations. Linkage disequilibrium might explain the correlated functional status among segregating V segments, but an unknown experimental factor could not be ruled out. In a later analysis, most CMV-associated TCR beta chains were found to appear HLA-restricted, with HLA associations seemingly driven largely by CMV exposure. A total of 150 to 200 TCR beta chains were listed by the study as associated with cytomegalovirus. According to the authors, the approach could potentially be generalized to other disease states and immunological phenotypes. Across donors, most TCR sequences were observed very rarely, whereas some public TCRs were present in many individuals. Sequencing depth was assumed to be roughly uniform across donors in the presence/absence analyses, though that assumption may not hold. According to a later analysis, parvovirus B19, influenza, CMV and Epstein-Barr virus appeared linked to several top co-occurrence clusters. V-gene and J-gene trimming of TCR beta chains was associated with a missense DCLRE1C variant in a later genetic analysis, and the association was replicated in an independent cohort. In a later analysis, TCR association rates were found to vary across HLA loci, with the most associated TCRs seen for DRB1 alleles and the fewest for HLA-C alleles.

This receptor was taken from a woman aged 40 to 49 in good health and CMV-seronegative. In this chain, TRBV28 is recombined with TRBJ1-5, with 11 bases in between that match TRBD1. Sequences were obtained from PBMCs. Here is the DNA: TGTGCCAGCAGTTCTGGACAGGGGGCGCAGAGGAGCAATCAGCCCCAGCATTTT. This encodes CASSSGQGAQRSNQPQHF.